A single sample gave rise to the 20 T cell receptor beta chains below, sequenced in a study of Graves' ophthalmopathy and Graves' hyperthyroidism. Scientists amplified the TCR beta CDR3 regions from RNA transcripts. The library came from an HTBI-primed first-round RT-PCR and a second-round multiplex PCR. From the multiplex PCR reads, TCRdb called clonotypes with MiXCR, one entry per CDR3 protein. The table has roughly 400,000 distinct CDR3 sequences, just over 15% seen once. Sequences were obtained from peripheral blood. The receptors stem from a young woman with stable Graves' hyperthyroidism.

The rearrangement uses TRBV18 and TRBJ2-7; D remains ambiguous. Germline V gene data show CDR1 as KGHSH and CDR2 as LQKENI. The V and J ends lost 3 bases and 1 base respectively, with 10 bases between them. There are 14 residues in the CDR3. The CDR3 bases are TGTGCCAGCTCACCGACCGACAATTCCTACGAGCAGTACTTC. Amino acids: CASSPTDNSYEQYF.

This clonotype was counted at least ten times. This chain uses TRBV7-8 with TRBJ1-1; D gene ambiguous. Trimming cost V 7 bases and J 1 base, with 19 bases left between them. In germline, CDR1 is SGHVS, CDR2 FQNEAQ. This CDR3 has 16 residues. As DNA, the CDR3 is TGTGCCAGCACCCAACGGGTTCCGCGATGGAACACTGAAGCTTTCTTT. This codes for CASTQRVPRWNTEAFF.

This clonotype has a count of ten or more. The V and J genes are TRBV27 and TRBJ2-7; 10 bases align to TRBD1. J was trimmed by 3 bases and V by 4 bases; bases with no gene match: 21. Germline-derived CDR1 and CDR2 are MNHEY and SMNVEV (reference sequence). The CDR3 runs to 20 residues. The CDR3: CASSSQIVPGQGRPSYEQYF. The CDR3, as DNA: TGTGCCAGCAGTTCCCAGATCGTTCCGGGACAGGGGAGGCCAAGCTACGAGCAGTACTTC.

This clonotype was observed many times. The rearrangement uses TRBV19 and TRBJ1-2; 7 nucleotides align to TRBD1. Per germline, CDR1 LNHDA and CDR2 SQIVND (reference sequence). The trim removed 2 bases at V and 7 bases at J, leaving 4 bases unmatched. CDR3 length: 13 amino acids. In nucleotides, the CDR3 is TGTGCCAGTAGTATAAACAGGGGACCTGGCTACACCTTC. This gives the protein CASSINRGPGYTF.

This clonotype occurred many times. The V call is TRBV19, the J call TRBJ2-7; 7 bases are shared with TRBD1. V lost 7 bases to trimming and J lost 1 base; unmatched junction nucleotides: 10. Germline assignment: CDR1 LNHDA and CDR2 SQIVND (reference sequence). The length of the CDR3 is 15 residues. DNA of the CDR3: TGTGCCAGTACCCCGTCAGGGGGAAGATCCTACGAGCAGTACTTC. It codes for CASTPSGGRSYEQYF.

There are many counts of this clonotype. This chain links TRBV29-1 with TRBJ2-6; 8 bases match TRBD1. This CDR3 spans 16 amino acids. In germline, CDR1 is SQVTM, CDR2 ANQGSEA. The ends lost 6 bases at V and 0 bases at J; junction bases unmatched: 7. CDR3 sequence reads: CSVTGQADSGANVLTF. CDR3 in DNA: TGCAGCGTCACGGGACAGGCCGACTCTGGGGCCAACGTCCTGACTTTC.

This sequence joins TRBV27 and TRBJ1-3, with no clear D. This CDR3 has 15 residues. Per the germline V gene, CDR1 is MNHEY and CDR2 is SMNVEV (reference sequence). V lost 6 bases and J lost 4, with 16 bases in between. CDR3 sequence (DNA): TGTGCCAGCAGCCCCGACTCACGGGGAGGAAACACCATATATTTT. Residues: CASSPDSRGGNTIYF.

This clonotype has only a few counts. The rearrangement uses TRBV6-1 and TRBJ2-3, with D possibly matching TRBD2 (7 bases). Per the germline V gene, CDR1 is MNHNS and CDR2 is SASEGT. The V end was cut by 6 bases, the J end by 4 bases, with 14 bases between. The CDR3 is 14 amino acids. CDR3 DNA: TGTGCCAGCAGCATTGTGGGGGGGCCAGATACGCAGTATTTT. Its translation: CASSIVGGPDTQYF.

This clonotype was observed at least ten times. V gene TRBV6-1 combines with J gene TRBJ1-2, with D unresolved. V gave up 2 bases and J gave up 6 bases, with 13 bases separating them. The CDR3 sequence is 14 residues long. Germline V gene sequence: CDR1 MNHNS, CDR2 SASEGT. The CDR3 protein is CASSENRIRDGYTF. DNA for the CDR3: TGTGCCAGCAGTGAAAACCGGATTCGGGATGGCTACACCTTC.

This clonotype was seen many times. The rearrangement joins TRBV10-3 to TRBJ1-2; D not certain. CDR1 ENHRY and CDR2 SYGVKD come from the germline V gene. V lost 8 bases and J 2 bases, leaving 15 bases between the germline ends. The CDR3 has 14 residues. CDR3 sequence: CAIGAEDVNYGYTF. CDR3 DNA sequence: TGTGCCATCGGTGCAGAGGACGTAAACTATGGCTACACCTTC.

This clonotype was picked up one time. One end of the junction varies from germline; a read error may be responsible. The rearrangement uses TRBV2 and TRBJ2-5; D unresolved. Germline V gene data show CDR1 as SNHLY and CDR2 as FYNNEI. The CDR3 spans 13 residues. CDR3 sequence reads: CASGNLPQETQYF. The CDR3 nucleotides are TGTGCCAGCGGGAACCTCCCTCAAGAGACCCAATACTTC.

This clonotype was counted at least ten times. The chain combines TRBV6-5 with TRBJ1-1, with 9 bases that match TRBD1. The germline V gene encodes CDR1 MNHEY and CDR2 SVGAGI. V was pared by 2 bases and J by 5 bases, with 3 bases of the junction left unmatched. The CDR3 length is 14 residues. This chain's CDR3 is CASSYRTGETEAFF. DNA of the CDR3: TGTGCCAGCAGTTACCGGACAGGGGAAACTGAAGCTTTCTTT.

This clonotype showed up many times. This sequence joins TRBV5-1 and TRBJ2-7; D is uncertain. Germline-derived CDR1 and CDR2 are SGHRS and YFSETQ. The V and J ends lost 3 bases and 1 base respectively, with 5 bases between them. CDR3 length: 12 amino acids. The DNA of the CDR3 is TGCGCCAGCAGCTCCCAGTCCTACGAGCAGTACTTC. Its translation: CASSSQSYEQYF.

This clonotype was detected many times. The chain employs TRBV4-2 and TRBJ1-2; TRBD1 is a possible D gene (5 bases). V gave up 0 bases and J gave up 2 bases, with 19 bases separating them. The CDR3 length is 18 residues. The germline V gene has CDR1 LGHNA and CDR2 YNFKEQ. CDR3 sequence reads: CASSQESFRAAANYGYTF. The CDR3 nucleotides are TGTGCCAGCAGCCAAGAGTCCTTCAGGGCGGCAGCCAACTATGGCTACACCTTC.

The sample holds many counts of this clonotype. The gene calls are TRBV6-1 and TRBJ1-2; tentative D call: TRBD1 (6 bases). The CDR3 consists of 15 residues. Germline CDR1 MNHNS, CDR2 SASEGT. Trimming pared 0 bases from V and 3 bases from J, leaving 11 bases between. Written as DNA, the CDR3 is TGTGCCAGCAGTGAAGCGTACGGGGGCGACTATGGCTACACCTTC. Its translation is CASSEAYGGDYGYTF.

In its sample, this clonotype was seen many times. The chain uses TRBV11-2 and TRBJ1-1; a possible D gene is TRBD1 (5 bases). The CDR3 contains 14 residues. Germline CDR1 is SGHAT and CDR2 is FQNNGV. Trimming left V 1 base short and J 5 bases short, with 11 bases between. The CDR3 reads CASSLVGERTEAFF. DNA for the CDR3: TGTGCCAGCAGCTTAGTGGGGGAGAGAACTGAAGCTTTCTTT.

As to this clonotype: A much bigger clone sits one base away, suggesting this may be a read error. This chain joins TRBV2 and TRBJ1-5, with TRBD1 as a possible D gene (6 bases). The CDR3 totals 15 residues. Germline V gene lookup returns CDR1 SNHLY and CDR2 FYNNEI. CDR3 amino acids: CASSPTGKLHHPQHF. DNA for the CDR3: TGTGCCAGCAGTCCGACAGGAAAACTCCATCATCCCCAGCATTTT.

V is TRBV12-3 or TRBV12-4 and J is TRBJ2-2, with TRBD2 matching over 10 bases. This CDR3 has 15 amino acids. Trimming removed 6 bases from V and 5 bases from J; junction bases left unmatched: 6. For the CDR3, the DNA is TGTGCCAGCAGAAAACTAGCGGGAAGAACCGGGGAGCTGTTTTTT. The encoded protein is CASRKLAGRTGELFF.

Many counts were recorded for this clonotype. The chain couples TRBV29-1 to TRBJ2-1; D tentatively fits TRBD1 or TRBD2 (6 bases each). CDR1 is SQVTM, CDR2 ANQGSEA, per germline. Trimming removed 0 bases from V and 8 bases from J, with 14 bases in between. This CDR3 has 14 amino acids. The CDR3 spells CSVEDTGAFYEQFF. CDR3 sequence (DNA): TGCAGCGTTGAAGATACGGGGGCCTTCTATGAGCAGTTCTTC.

The J gene is TRBJ2-5, the V gene TRBV29-1, with D uncertain. The CDR3 has 13 residues. V lost 4 bases and J lost 5, with 14 bases in between. The germline gives CDR1 SQVTM, CDR2 ANQGSEA. The CDR3 DNA is TGCAGCGTTGCGGCCCGGTTGGCGGAGACCCAGTACTTC. Its translation is CSVAARLAETQYF.